These T cell receptor beta chains were read from a single sample in a study of cytomegalovirus exposure and HLA in healthy donors. The data were produced by immunoSEQ multiplex PCR, yet TCRdb's version contains in-frame clones alone and is incomplete. The sample has more than 150,000 clones, over 75% seen once. Sequenced input: PBMCs. The receptors originated from a girl under two years old in good health and CMV-seronegative. The CDR3 runs from the conserved cysteine through the conserved F or W. A D gene is named only where the DNA matches it firmly. Rows may omit the clone size; those that give it use once, few, many or a size class.

V gene	D gene	clone size	J gene	CDR3 protein	CDR3 DNA
TRBV25-1	NA	NA	TRBJ1-2	CASSEVDTAVLGYTF	TGTGCCAGCAGTGAAGTAGATACAGCCGTCTTGGGCTACACCTTC
TRBV11-2	TRBD2	NA	TRBJ2-3	CASSTYTSGGSTDTQYF	TGTGCCAGCAGCACCTACACTAGCGGGGGTAGCACAGATACGCAGTATTTT
TRBV29-1	NA	NA	TRBJ2-7	CSVESSAGPIYEQYF	TGCAGCGTTGAAAGCTCTGCAGGGCCGATCTACGAGCAGTACTTC
TRBV6-5	TRBD1	NA	TRBJ1-4	CASKDEAGGEKLFF	TGTGCCAGCAAGGACGAGGCAGGGGGGGAAAAACTGTTTTTT
TRBV7-9	NA	NA	TRBJ2-7	CARTSTSSYEQYF	TGTGCCAGGACTTCGACTTCCTCCTACGAGCAGTACTTC
TRBV7-9	TRBD1	NA	TRBJ2-5	CASSYPGQEETQYF	TGTGCCAGCAGCTACCCGGGACAGGAGGAGACCCAGTACTTC
TRBV9	NA	NA	TRBJ2-7	CASSVGENEQYF	TGTGCCAGCAGCGTAGGGGAGAACGAGCAGTACTTC
TRBV11-2	NA	NA	TRBJ2-7	CASSQHTPGNEQYF	TGTGCCAGCAGCCAACACACCCCCGGGAACGAGCAGTACTTC
TRBV7-9	NA	NA	TRBJ2-2	CASSADSLSNTGELFF	TGTGCCAGCAGCGCGGACAGCCTCTCGAACACCGGGGAGCTGTTTTTT
TRBV27	NA	NA	TRBJ1-6	CASSLKNSRSPLHF	TGTGCCAGCAGTTTAAAAAACAGCAGGTCACCCCTCCACTTT
TRBV6-1	NA	few	TRBJ2-7	CASSIQGYEQYF	TGTGCCAGCAGTATACAGGGTTACGAGCAGTACTTC
TRBV5-1	TRBD2	NA	TRBJ2-7	CASRIQGGNEQYF	TGCGCCAGCAGAATCCAGGGAGGGAACGAGCAGTACTTC
TRBV5-1	TRBD2	NA	TRBJ2-1	CASSFRLAGREQFF	TGCGCCAGCAGCTTCCGACTAGCGGGAAGGGAGCAGTTCTTC
TRBV4-2	TRBD1	NA	TRBJ1-3	CASSPSRDRGSGNTIYF	TGTGCCAGCAGCCCTAGCCGGGACAGGGGCTCTGGAAACACCATATATTTT
TRBV19	TRBD1	NA	TRBJ1-5	CASSMTGGGQPQHF	TGTGCCAGTAGTATGACAGGGGGTGGTCAGCCCCAGCATTTT
TRBV11-2	NA	NA	TRBJ2-7	CASSSTYEQYF	TGTGCCAGCAGCTCTACCTACGAGCAGTACTTC
TRBV7-9	TRBD1	NA	TRBJ1-2	CASSSGQLGGYTF	TGTGCCAGCAGCTCGGGACAGCTGGGTGGCTACACCTTC
TRBV10-1	NA	NA	TRBJ2-2	CASSESASTGELFF	TGCGCCAGCAGTGAGTCGGCTAGCACCGGGGAGCTGTTTTTT
TRBV4-1	TRBD2	NA	TRBJ2-3	CASSQDSLAGDTDTQYF	TGCGCCAGCAGCCAAGATTCGCTAGCGGGAGATACAGATACGCAGTATTTT
TRBV18	NA	NA	TRBJ2-3	CASSPPSGVSTDTQYF	TGTGCCAGCTCACCACCATCAGGGGTCAGCACAGATACGCAGTATTTT
TRBV30	TRBD2	NA	TRBJ2-3	CAWSRGGTDTQYF	TGTGCCTGGAGCCGGGGGGGCACAGATACGCAGTATTTT
TRBV13	TRBD2	NA	TRBJ2-5	CASSLSSGGKTQYF	TGTGCCAGCAGCTTATCTAGCGGGGGGAAGACCCAGTACTTC
TRBV28	NA	NA	TRBJ1-5	CASTGNNQPQHF	TGTGCCAGTACAGGTAACAATCAGCCCCAGCATTTT
TRBV5-4	NA	NA	TRBJ1-2	CASSFGGRGYTF	TGTGCCAGCAGCTTCGGGGGGCGAGGCTACACCTTC
TRBV4-3	NA	NA	TRBJ2-7	CASSQERQDPTYEQYF	TGCGCCAGCAGCCAAGAGCGACAGGACCCTACCTACGAGCAGTACTTC
TRBV4-2	TRBD2	once	TRBJ2-3	CASSQRETSGGAADTQYF	TGTGCCAGCAGCCAACGAGAGACTAGCGGGGGGGCGGCAGATACGCAGTATTTT
TRBV5-1	TRBD1	NA	TRBJ1-4	CASRGQGEKLFF	TGCGCCAGCAGGGGACAGGGTGAAAAACTGTTTTTT
TRBV2	TRBD1	NA	TRBJ2-7	CATQDRGRRYEQYF	TGTGCCACCCAGGACAGGGGGCGAAGGTACGAGCAGTACTTC
TRBV4-1	TRBD1	NA	TRBJ1-2	CASSFLLTGVGYGYTF	TGCGCCAGCAGCTTTCTACTTACAGGGGTCGGCTATGGCTACACCTTC
TRBV18	NA	once	TRBJ2-3	CASSPPNLVSTDTQYF	TGTGCCAGCTCACCACCAAATCTCGTTAGCACAGATACGCAGTATTTT
TRBV7-2	NA	NA	TRBJ2-5	CASSLLAGNPQETQYF	TGTGCCAGCAGCTTACTGGCAGGAAACCCCCAAGAGACCCAGTACTTC
TRBV7-2	TRBD2	NA	TRBJ2-5	CASSPRATSGGETQYF	TGTGCCAGCAGCCCCCGGGCGACTAGCGGGGGTGAGACCCAGTACTTC
TRBV6-1	NA	NA	TRBJ1-2	CASSEARRDYGYTF	TGTGCCAGCAGTGAAGCGAGGAGGGACTATGGCTACACCTTC
TRBV30	TRBD1	NA	TRBJ1-6	CAWSPFRDRLNSPLHF	TGTGCCTGGAGTCCCTTCCGGGACAGGTTAAATTCACCCCTCCACTTT
TRBV18	NA	NA	TRBJ1-1	CASSWSQGEAFF	TGTGCCAGCTCATGGTCCCAGGGCGAAGCTTTCTTT
TRBV5-6	TRBD1	NA	TRBJ1-2	CASSLSSGYTGGGYGYTF	TGTGCCAGCAGCTTGAGTTCGGGATACACAGGGGGCGGCTATGGCTACACCTTC
TRBV5-1	NA	NA	TRBJ1-1	CASSARESWNTEAFF	TGCGCCAGCAGCGCCCGGGAGAGTTGGAACACTGAAGCTTTCTTT
TRBV30	TRBD1	once	TRBJ2-1	CAWRGDSYYNEQFF	TGTGCCTGGAGAGGGGACAGTTACTACAATGAGCAGTTCTTC
TRBV2	TRBD1	NA	TRBJ1-2	CASSVRDRGPGYTF	TGTGCCAGCAGTGTCCGGGACAGGGGGCCTGGCTACACCTTC
TRBV21-1	NA	NA	TRBJ1-3	CASSRGRGSLGNTIYF	TGTGCCAGCAGCAGGGGTAGGGGAAGCTTGGGAAACACCATATATTTT
TRBV27	NA	NA	TRBJ2-2	CASMVSAASTGELFF	TGTGCCAGCATGGTCTCAGCGGCGAGTACCGGGGAGCTGTTTTTT
TRBV5-1	NA	NA	TRBJ2-7	CASSFSGSSYEQYF	TGCGCCAGCAGCTTCTCCGGGAGCTCCTACGAGCAGTACTTC
TRBV11-2	TRBD2	NA	TRBJ2-7	CASSLGDWGGYEQYF	TGTGCCAGCAGCTTAGGGGACTGGGGGGGCTACGAGCAGTACTTC